This TCR beta chain was identified in a study of post-analysis software for immune sequencing data (dated by TCRdb to between 2015 and 2017). With regard to the full study: Disease courses on record covered relapsing-remitting, secondary progressive and progressive-relapsing multiple sclerosis, though some patients had no subtype annotation. The patient repertoires were compared against approximately ten previously published healthy control repertoires obtained from donors aged roughly 6 to 28 years. A subset of samples was prepared in parallel using single-end sample barcoding, then pooled and co-amplified after Illumina adapter ligation. Findings and caveats that apply to the study as a whole: The multiple sclerosis patient group was slightly younger than the control group. Normalized Chao1 diversity was significantly lower in multiple sclerosis patients than controls, suggesting substantial peripheral T-cell clonal expansion. About 5 TRBV segments, including TRBV5-6, TRBV5-1 and TRBV20-1, were significantly more frequent in patients than controls. When samples were clustered directly using the F measure, samples prepared in the same batch co-clustered strongly, which prompted a batch-effect correction.

The V end loses 0 bases and the J end loses 0 bases, and a stretch of 9 bases separates them. From cysteine to phenylalanine, the CDR3 is 14 amino acids long. Here the CDR3 DNA is all that survives: 42 bases in frame from base 1. Looking up the germline V gene (reference sequence) yields CDR1 DFQATT and CDR2 SNEGSKA. To demonstrate the VDJtools post-analysis software, the study profiled TCR beta repertoires from the peripheral blood of 13 young patients with multiple sclerosis. The multiple sclerosis patients were children and adolescents ranging in age from about 6 to 17 years. To note about this clonotype: This clone's antigen is unknown. No much larger clonotype is one base removed from it; base qualities were not supplied.

Library preparation employed PCR. Sequencing took place on an Illumina HiSeq 2500. Unique molecular identifiers were incorporated into TCR beta cDNA libraries to reduce PCR and sequencing biases. Per 1 to 10 million input T cells, some 500,000 cDNA molecules were obtained, such that each molecule approximated one T cell. The patient libraries were prepared and sequenced using the same protocol as the earlier healthy control dataset. Within a given batch, samples were prepared together, multiplexed and sequenced on the same HiSeq lane. The published analysis was carried out like this. MIGEC handled the raw barcoded reads, throwing out single-read molecular identifier groups before consensus assembly and CDR3 extraction. Clonotype tables were post-analysed with VDJtools, and diversity was normalized by down-sampling all datasets to the smallest sample size. To correct batch-related cross-sample contamination, repertoire overlap clustering matched CDR3 amino acid sequences but not nucleotide sequences. The public reads were reprocessed in TCRdb via fastp at Q25 and MiXCR, keeping in-frame beta chains. All rows with the same CDR3 protein become a single entry with the most common DNA and genes. Here the V and J calls rest on TCRdb's processing, not on the authors' analysis. Within this sample are approximately 660,000 distinct CDR3 sequences, with about 60% of them counted one time only. The ten largest clones represent roughly 10% of the sample.

The sample was blood. The rearrangement combines TRBV20-1 with TRBJ2-7; the D gene is perhaps TRBD2, on 5 matching bases. The receptor's source is a girl between 2 and 10 years old with multiple sclerosis. The CDR3 region reads CSARDAGVSYEQYF. In nucleotides, the sequence is TGCAGTGCTAGAGATGCCGGGGTCTCCTACGAGCAGTACTTC.